This T cell receptor beta chain stems from a study of blood T cell repertoires in COVID-19. About the research overall: Samples taken during acute and convalescent COVID-19 were collected in the United States, Italy and Spain. Nucleic acid was either cDNA or gDNA, and it came from T cells, B-cell-depleted T cells, or PBMCs.

With V trimmed by 6 bases and J by 3 bases, 6 bases remained unmatched. Looked up from germline, CDR1 is SGHDT and CDR2 is YYEEEE. This CDR3 contains 14 residues. How the authors handled the data: Amplification of reference gene primers was used by the study to estimate nucleated cell counts. The repertoire was sequenced with immunoSEQ multiplex PCR; TCRdb's copy has only in-frame clones and lacks some. V and J calls and clone size are copied from that table; D and trimming were computed from the DNA. The sample records 380,000 or so clones, roughly 86% being singletons. This clone appeared a single time.

The chain joins TRBV5-6 to TRBJ1-3; 7 bases are a match to TRBD1. The receptor was derived from a human donor with acute or convalescent COVID-19. The donor label of this sample is uncertain. Input material: peripheral blood. The DNA of the CDR3 is TGTGCCAGCAACTACAGGGGTGGTGGAAACACCATATATTTT. It encodes CASNYRGGGNTIYF.